This is a list of T cell receptor beta chains from one sample in a study of CD8 T cells in ankylosing spondylitis. In TCRdb, the 5' RACE reads were re-called with MiXCR into one record per CDR3 protein. The sample holds about 800,000 distinct CDR3 sequences, around 11% seen once. Sequenced: blood, either unsorted or a sorted T cell fraction (not recorded which). The origin of the receptors is a male donor with ankylosing spondylitis. CDR3s include the opening cysteine and the closing phenylalanine or tryptophan. The order of the fields is V gene, D gene, J gene, CDR3 protein. The D gene is left open where the match is weak.

>TRBV5-1|.|TRBJ2-2
CASVLNVASNTGELFF
>TRBV4-1|TRBD1|TRBJ2-1
CASSQDRQGDNEQFF
>TRBV20-1|.|TRBJ1-1
CSAENRDIPEAFF
>TRBV10-3|TRBD1|TRBJ2-7
CAISKGQGSHEQYF
>TRBV7-2|.|TRBJ2-1
CASSHRLDSYNEQFF
>TRBV28|.|TRBJ2-4
CASGPNGLVNIQYF
>TRBV4-3|.|TRBJ2-3
CASSQRVTDTQYF
>TRBV12-3/TRBV12-4|.|TRBJ1-1
CASSFKGETEAFF
>TRBV28|.|TRBJ1-1
CAAAVLDGTTEAFF
>TRBV5-1|.|TRBJ1-5
CASSLAPESQPQHF
>TRBV4-3|.|TRBJ1-1
CASSHTGTKNTEAFF
>TRBV3-1|.|TRBJ2-3
CASRRKSDTQYF
>TRBV2|.|TRBJ1-2
CASRDWIYGYTF
>TRBV20-1|TRBD1|TRBJ1-5
CSQGAGNQPQHF
>TRBV5-1|.|TRBJ2-2
CASSLQGHTGELFF
>TRBV18|.|TRBJ2-7
CASSAQGSAAQYF
>TRBV10-3|TRBD1|TRBJ2-1
CAISDYRGRGEQFF
>TRBV5-1|TRBD1|TRBJ2-7
CASSPIVSDRAEQYF
>TRBV7-2|.|TRBJ2-5
CASSFLRQGPLSQYF
>TRBV20-1|.|TRBJ2-7
CSARDLGNRVYEQYF
>TRBV28|.|TRBJ2-1
CASSKSPRQLYNEQFF
>TRBV20-1|.|TRBJ2-1
CSASWTVSYNEQFF
>TRBV6-1|TRBD2|TRBJ2-3
CASSVQRGSTDTQYF
>TRBV20-1|.|TRBJ2-1
CSATEGGERNEQFF
>TRBV10-3|TRBD2|TRBJ2-7
CAISESRLADSYEQYF
>TRBV5-1|.|TRBJ1-1
CASSDGTSLGTEAFF
>TRBV12-3/TRBV12-4|.|TRBJ1-6
CASTRSGGDMHSPLHF
>TRBV20-1|TRBD1|TRBJ1-6
CSADLQGNNSPLHF
>TRBV11-2|TRBD1|TRBJ1-4
CASSPLRAGKGAIEELFF
>TRBV7-2|.|TRBJ2-1
CASSLAIVPSSYNEQFF
>TRBV9|TRBD1|TRBJ2-7
CASGGQGAYEQYF
>TRBV27|TRBD1|TRBJ2-2
CASSASGGADRNGELFF
>TRBV15|.|TRBJ1-4
CATSRGRDKDEKLFF
>TRBV20-1|.|TRBJ1-6
CSAMAAGSYNSPLHF
>TRBV20-1|.|TRBJ1-4
CSARDSGGGEKLFF
>TRBV7-2|.|TRBJ2-2
CASRPRTANTGELFF
>TRBV7-2|.|TRBJ1-5
CASSLGYTQPQHF